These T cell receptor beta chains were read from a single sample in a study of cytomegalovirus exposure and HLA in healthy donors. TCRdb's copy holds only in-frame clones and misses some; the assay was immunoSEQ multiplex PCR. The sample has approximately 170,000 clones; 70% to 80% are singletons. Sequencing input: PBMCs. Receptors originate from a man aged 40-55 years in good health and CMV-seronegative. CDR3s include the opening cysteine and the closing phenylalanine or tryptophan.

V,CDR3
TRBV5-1,CASSRQGWELFF
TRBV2,CASSEMGGGELFF
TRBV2,CASTGRYEQYF
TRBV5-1,CASSPRTGTDGELFF
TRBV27,CASSLLAGGITDTQYF
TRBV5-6,CASSRDYGSSGANVLTF
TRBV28,CASRKQASGANVLTF
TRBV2,CASHSGRGAGYNEQFF
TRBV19,CASSIEARGRTGELFF
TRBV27,CASRRDSYNEQFF
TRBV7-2,CASSLSGLHFQETQYF
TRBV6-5,CASSYSKEDPNTEAFF
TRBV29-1,CSVEEGSTNEKLFF
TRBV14,CASSKDTLSSYEQYF
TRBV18,CASSPPARAGTQYF
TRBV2,CASSGVAGSYNEQFF
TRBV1,CTSSYPGSYGYTF
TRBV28,CASILSFRGTEAFF
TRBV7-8,CASSLRQSYTDTQYF
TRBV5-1,CASSPGQVYNEQFF
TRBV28,CASSLVLRDYTF
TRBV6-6,CASSPQAGKLFF
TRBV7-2,CASSFAGVKVGEQYF
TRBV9,CASSVEGRAETQYF
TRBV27,CASSAHPGTGIYEQYF
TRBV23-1,CASSQSGGERSGYTF
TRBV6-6,CASSYEQGKTKNIQYF